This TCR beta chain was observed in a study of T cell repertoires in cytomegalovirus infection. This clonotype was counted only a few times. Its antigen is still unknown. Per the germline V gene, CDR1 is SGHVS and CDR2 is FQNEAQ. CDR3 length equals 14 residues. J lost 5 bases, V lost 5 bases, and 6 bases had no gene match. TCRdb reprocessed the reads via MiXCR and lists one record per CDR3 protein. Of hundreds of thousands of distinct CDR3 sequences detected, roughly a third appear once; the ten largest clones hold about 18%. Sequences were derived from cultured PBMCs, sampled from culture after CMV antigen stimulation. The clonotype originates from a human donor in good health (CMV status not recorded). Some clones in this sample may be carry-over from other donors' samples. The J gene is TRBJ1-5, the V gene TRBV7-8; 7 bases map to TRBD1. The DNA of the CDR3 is TGTGCCAGCAGCATACTCAGGGGGGATCAGCCCCAGCATTTT. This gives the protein CASSILRGDQPQHF.